The text below deals with one T cell receptor beta chain. Its specificity is unknown. This CDR3 spans 18 amino acids. These data belong to a study of siplizumab effects on memory and regulatory T cells. Study-wide points: A significant reduction in alloreactive sequences traceable to unstimulated CD4+ memory cells was produced by siplizumab. Proliferating clones, CD4+ or CD8+, lacked an assignable naive or memory phenotype in roughly 80-96% of cases. Few alloreactive clones mapped to unstimulated subsets. Naive T cells looked more diverse than memory cells and looked like major alloresponse contributors.

Profiling relied on immunoSEQ multiplex PCR, and the TCRdb table lists in-frame clones only, not all of them. The table shows fewer than 70,000 clones, with 88% occurring only once. This chain uses TRBV21-1 with TRBJ2-3; the table's D call TRBD2 went unverified against the DNA. TRBV21-1 is designated a pseudogene. Sequencing was done on a sample of Tregs sorted from blood. This TCR came from a human donor in good health. The CDR3 coding sequence is TGTGCCAGCAGCAAAGAGGGGGGGCAGGGAAGGCCCACAGATACGCAGTATTTT. This gives the protein CASSKEGGQGRPTDTQYF.